This TCR beta chain stems from a study of response to subunit inactivated influenza vaccine. Germline V gene sequence: CDR1 SGHVS, CDR2 FQNEAQ. Deletions cut 4 bases from V and 4 bases from J, with 10 bases between. The CDR3 contains 13 residues. TCRdb processed the RT-PCR reads anew with MiXCR; each CDR3 protein has one entry. This sample carries about 480,000 distinct CDR3 sequences, 10% to 15% of them seen once, and the ten largest clones take roughly 14%. This sequence was found in a man aged 45-65 years who received an inactivated influenza vaccine. This specimen was PBMCs from blood, taken 40 to 50 days after vaccination. The chain links TRBV7-8 to TRBJ1-1; D may be TRBD1 (5 bases). CDR3 sequence: CASSSQVSTEAFF. The CDR3 region has the DNA TGTGCCAGCAGCTCACAGGTTTCCACTGAAGCTTTCTTT.